This TCR beta chain was documented in a study of blood T cell repertoires in COVID-19. In the study overall: Specimens from acute and convalescent COVID-19 originated in the United States, Italy and Spain.

There are 12 residues in the CDR3. Between the trimmed V and J ends, which lost 7 bases and 1 base, there was a span of 10 bases. Germline V gene sequence: CDR1 SQVTM, CDR2 ANQGSEA. In the original workflow: From reference gene primer amplification, estimates of nucleated cell counts were derived. Sequencing used immunoSEQ multiplex PCR; TCRdb keeps in-frame clones, though not all of them. V, J and clone size reflect that table, while D and trimming were determined from the DNA. The sample lists about 360,000 clones; around nine tenths were seen once. The source material was peripheral blood. This receptor was obtained from a human donor in a cohort sampled during active COVID-19. This chain uses TRBV29-1 with TRBJ1-1, with TRBD1 as a possible D gene (5 bases). CDR3 nucleotide sequence: TGCAGCGCTGGGGGGGGGAACACTGAAGCTTTCTTT. Translated, it gives CSAGGGNTEAFF.